This T cell receptor (beta chain) was sequenced during a study of blood T cell repertoires in COVID-19. Clones were sequenced by immunoSEQ multiplex PCR, and TCRdb holds only the in-frame ones, with some missing. The table has 40,000 to 55,000 clones, roughly 84% seen once; the top ten hold over 5.5%. V trimming: 0 bases; J trimming: 10 bases; junction bases outside the gene matches: 5. This CDR3 has 15 residues. Germline CDR1 SGDLS, CDR2 YYNGEE. This chain joins TRBV9 and TRBJ2-1, with 12 positions matching TRBD2. The sequence came from a man aged 45-60 years with active COVID-19. The specimen sequenced was peripheral blood. This chain's CDR3 is CASSVAPSGGAEQFF. CDR3 nucleotide sequence: TGTGCCAGCAGCGTAGCTCCTAGCGGGGGGGCGGAGCAGTTCTTC. The full variable domain, with the rest looked up from reference TRBV9 and TRBJ2-1, is DSGVTQTPKHLITATGQRVTLRCSPRSGDLSVYWYQQSLDQGLQFLIQYYNGEERAKGNILERFSAQQFPDLHSELNLSSLELGDSALYFCASSVAPSGGAEQFFGPGTRLTVL.